What follows describes a single T cell receptor (beta chain). This clonotype was seen repeatedly, ten times or more. Its antigen is not yet known. Per-nucleotide qualities are absent, and no much larger clonotype sits a single base away. The V and J ends are trimmed by 5 bases and 3 bases, leaving 14 bases between them. In the germline V gene, CDR1 corresponds to SQVTM and CDR2 to ANQGSEA. From the cysteine through the phenylalanine, the CDR3 covers 13 amino acids. Only the CDR3 part of the read is kept: 39 bases, read in frame from the first base. The data are from a study of T-cell reconstitution after alpha-beta-depleted transplantation in children listed by TCRdb under 2016. With regard to the full study: Using TCR repertoire profiling, the study followed T-cell immune reconstitution in a quantitative way in children after TCRalphabeta/CD19-depleted allogeneic hematopoietic cell transplantation. What the research found in general, with its limitations: The apparently early recovery of alphabetaT-cell counts about two months after transplant reportedly depended on only several hundred rapidly expanded clones that came from non-depleted graft cells. In some patients, high TCRbeta diversity at day 60 was attributed to recipient T cells and intrathymic progenitors that had survived conditioning. Over subsequent months, a decline in hyperexpanded clone frequencies was noted, and after one year, T-cell counts and TCRbeta diversity were mostly ascribed to newly produced T cells.

The label giving this sample's treatment or condition can be read as: allogeneic hematopoietic cell transplantation with graft depleted of TCRalphabeta T cells and CD19 B cells. Transplant recipients were children who received TCRalphabeta/CD19-depleted allogeneic hematopoietic cell grafts. Library preparation was by PCR. Instrument used: Illumina HiSeq 2500. TCR library preparation used molecular barcoding, with unique molecular identifiers applied to normalize quantification of the TCRbeta repertoire. TCRdb reprocessing: public reads trimmed at Q25 with fastp, clones called with MiXCR, in-frame beta chains kept. Rows with one shared CDR3 protein collapse into an entry with the most common genes and DNA. The sample has more than 200,000 distinct CDR3 sequences on record, under 30% of them singletons. The ten largest account for about 2.5% of the sample.

The source of this sequence is a girl aged 2 to 10 with Fanconi anemia, due to receive a stem cell transplant. The sequenced sample was PBMCs, obtained before TCRalphabeta/CD19-depleted stem cell transplant. The chain joins TRBV29-1 to TRBJ2-7; the D segment could be TRBD1, given 6 matching bases. The nucleotide sequence reads as follows: TGCAGCGTTTCACAGGGTGAAGGCTACGAGCAGTACTTC. It codes for CSVSQGEGYEQYF.